This is a list of T cell receptor beta chains from one sample in a study of shared clonotypes between healthy human individuals. Profiled with immunoSEQ multiplex PCR; TCRdb holds only in-frame clones, not every one. Of 2 million or so clones in the sample, about 95% were seen once. Sequencing used naive CD8+ T cells sorted from blood. The receptor source for this set is a man aged 18 to 29 in good health. Each CDR3 is given with its conserved first and last residue. A D gene is named only where the DNA matches it firmly. Expanded clones get a size class; other rows say once, few or many, or leave the size out.

clone size	D gene	V gene	J gene	CDR3 protein	CDR3 DNA
once	TRBD1	TRBV15	TRBJ2-1	CATSRDEEGAAKGQFF	TGTGCCACCAGCAGAGATGAAGAGGGGGCCGCGAAGGGGCAGTTCTTC
-	-	TRBV6-1	TRBJ2-1	CASSEMRGHNEQFF	TGTGCCAGCAGTGAAATGCGGGGCCACAATGAGCAGTTCTTC
-	-	TRBV5-6	TRBJ1-1	CASSPHRAPFEAFF	TGTGCCAGCAGCCCACACAGGGCACCATTTGAAGCTTTCTTT
-	-	TRBV4-1	TRBJ2-7	CASSQGGNYEQYF	TGCGCCAGCAGCCAAGGGGGAAACTACGAGCAGTACTTC
once	-	TRBV6-1	TRBJ1-5	CASSELGGPLVQPQHF	TGTGCCAGCAGTGAATTAGGGGGGCCGTTGGTTCAGCCCCAGCATTTT
-	-	TRBV10-1	TRBJ1-1	CASSEYWNTEAFF	TGCGCCAGCAGTGAGTATTGGAACACTGAAGCTTTCTTT
-	TRBD2	TRBV9	TRBJ2-3	CASTDTSGGSDTQYF	TGTGCCAGCACCGATACTAGCGGGGGCTCAGATACGCAGTATTTT
-	-	TRBV6-5	TRBJ2-3	CASSDGPFHTQYF	TGTGCCAGCAGTGACGGACCGTTTCATACGCAGTATTTT
-	-	TRBV11-2	TRBJ2-7	CASSPNYEQYF	TGTGCCAGCAGCCCGAACTACGAGCAGTACTTC
-	TRBD2	TRBV5-1	TRBJ2-1	CASSDSGRSSYNEQFF	TGCGCCAGCAGCGATAGCGGGAGGAGCTCCTACAATGAGCAGTTCTTC
-	TRBD1	TRBV4-3	TRBJ1-1	CASSQDLAGGWNTEAFF	TGCGCCAGCAGCCAAGATCTGGCAGGGGGATGGAACACTGAAGCTTTCTTT